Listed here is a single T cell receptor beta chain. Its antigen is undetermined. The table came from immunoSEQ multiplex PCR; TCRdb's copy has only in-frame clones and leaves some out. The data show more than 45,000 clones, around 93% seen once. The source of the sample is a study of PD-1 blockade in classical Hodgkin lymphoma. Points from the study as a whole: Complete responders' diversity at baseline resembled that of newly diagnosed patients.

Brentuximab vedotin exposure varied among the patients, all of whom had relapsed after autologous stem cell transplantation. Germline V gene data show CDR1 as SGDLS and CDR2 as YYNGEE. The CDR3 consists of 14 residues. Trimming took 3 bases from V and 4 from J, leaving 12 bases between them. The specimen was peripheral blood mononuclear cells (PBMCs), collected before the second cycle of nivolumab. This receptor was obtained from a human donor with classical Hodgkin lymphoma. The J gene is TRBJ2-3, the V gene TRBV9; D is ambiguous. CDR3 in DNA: TGTGCCAGCAGCGCCCCCTTAACCCCAGATACGCAGTATTTT. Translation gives CASSAPLTPDTQYF.